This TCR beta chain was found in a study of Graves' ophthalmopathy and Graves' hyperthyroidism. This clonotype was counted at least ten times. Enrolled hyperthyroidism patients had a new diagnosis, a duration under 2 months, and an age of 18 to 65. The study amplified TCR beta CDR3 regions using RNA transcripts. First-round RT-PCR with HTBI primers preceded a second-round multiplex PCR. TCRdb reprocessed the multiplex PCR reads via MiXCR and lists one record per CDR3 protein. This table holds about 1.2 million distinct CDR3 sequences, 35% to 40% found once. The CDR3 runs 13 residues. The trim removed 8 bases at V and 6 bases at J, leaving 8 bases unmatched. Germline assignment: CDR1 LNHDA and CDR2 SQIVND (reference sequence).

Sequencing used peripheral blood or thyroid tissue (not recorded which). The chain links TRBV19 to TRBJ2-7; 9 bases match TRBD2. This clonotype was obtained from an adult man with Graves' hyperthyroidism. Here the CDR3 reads CASRTGLAGEQYF. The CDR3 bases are TGTGCCAGTCGGACGGGACTAGCAGGCGAGCAGTACTTC.